This T cell receptor beta chain was profiled in a study of T-cell reconstitution after alpha-beta-depleted transplantation in children. The TCRbeta library incorporated unique molecular identifiers. One entry per CDR3 protein, called by TCRdb with MiXCR from the PCR reads. The sample records almost 250,000 distinct CDR3 sequences, about 26% being singletons. CDR3 length equals 15 residues. Germline V lookup: CDR1 MRHNA, CDR2 SNTAGT. Trimming pared 6 bases from V and 5 bases from J, leaving 17 bases between. The source material was PBMCs, sampled before TCRalphabeta/CD19-depleted stem cell transplant. The V and J genes are TRBV6-4 and TRBJ2-1, with D perhaps assigned TRBD1 or TRBD2 (5 bases each). This TCR was sampled from a girl aged 2-9 years with Fanconi anemia, due to receive a stem cell transplant. The CDR3: CASRIGAGANNEQFF. CDR3 DNA sequence: TGTGCCAGCAGGATCGGGGCGGGCGCTAACAATGAGCAGTTCTTC.